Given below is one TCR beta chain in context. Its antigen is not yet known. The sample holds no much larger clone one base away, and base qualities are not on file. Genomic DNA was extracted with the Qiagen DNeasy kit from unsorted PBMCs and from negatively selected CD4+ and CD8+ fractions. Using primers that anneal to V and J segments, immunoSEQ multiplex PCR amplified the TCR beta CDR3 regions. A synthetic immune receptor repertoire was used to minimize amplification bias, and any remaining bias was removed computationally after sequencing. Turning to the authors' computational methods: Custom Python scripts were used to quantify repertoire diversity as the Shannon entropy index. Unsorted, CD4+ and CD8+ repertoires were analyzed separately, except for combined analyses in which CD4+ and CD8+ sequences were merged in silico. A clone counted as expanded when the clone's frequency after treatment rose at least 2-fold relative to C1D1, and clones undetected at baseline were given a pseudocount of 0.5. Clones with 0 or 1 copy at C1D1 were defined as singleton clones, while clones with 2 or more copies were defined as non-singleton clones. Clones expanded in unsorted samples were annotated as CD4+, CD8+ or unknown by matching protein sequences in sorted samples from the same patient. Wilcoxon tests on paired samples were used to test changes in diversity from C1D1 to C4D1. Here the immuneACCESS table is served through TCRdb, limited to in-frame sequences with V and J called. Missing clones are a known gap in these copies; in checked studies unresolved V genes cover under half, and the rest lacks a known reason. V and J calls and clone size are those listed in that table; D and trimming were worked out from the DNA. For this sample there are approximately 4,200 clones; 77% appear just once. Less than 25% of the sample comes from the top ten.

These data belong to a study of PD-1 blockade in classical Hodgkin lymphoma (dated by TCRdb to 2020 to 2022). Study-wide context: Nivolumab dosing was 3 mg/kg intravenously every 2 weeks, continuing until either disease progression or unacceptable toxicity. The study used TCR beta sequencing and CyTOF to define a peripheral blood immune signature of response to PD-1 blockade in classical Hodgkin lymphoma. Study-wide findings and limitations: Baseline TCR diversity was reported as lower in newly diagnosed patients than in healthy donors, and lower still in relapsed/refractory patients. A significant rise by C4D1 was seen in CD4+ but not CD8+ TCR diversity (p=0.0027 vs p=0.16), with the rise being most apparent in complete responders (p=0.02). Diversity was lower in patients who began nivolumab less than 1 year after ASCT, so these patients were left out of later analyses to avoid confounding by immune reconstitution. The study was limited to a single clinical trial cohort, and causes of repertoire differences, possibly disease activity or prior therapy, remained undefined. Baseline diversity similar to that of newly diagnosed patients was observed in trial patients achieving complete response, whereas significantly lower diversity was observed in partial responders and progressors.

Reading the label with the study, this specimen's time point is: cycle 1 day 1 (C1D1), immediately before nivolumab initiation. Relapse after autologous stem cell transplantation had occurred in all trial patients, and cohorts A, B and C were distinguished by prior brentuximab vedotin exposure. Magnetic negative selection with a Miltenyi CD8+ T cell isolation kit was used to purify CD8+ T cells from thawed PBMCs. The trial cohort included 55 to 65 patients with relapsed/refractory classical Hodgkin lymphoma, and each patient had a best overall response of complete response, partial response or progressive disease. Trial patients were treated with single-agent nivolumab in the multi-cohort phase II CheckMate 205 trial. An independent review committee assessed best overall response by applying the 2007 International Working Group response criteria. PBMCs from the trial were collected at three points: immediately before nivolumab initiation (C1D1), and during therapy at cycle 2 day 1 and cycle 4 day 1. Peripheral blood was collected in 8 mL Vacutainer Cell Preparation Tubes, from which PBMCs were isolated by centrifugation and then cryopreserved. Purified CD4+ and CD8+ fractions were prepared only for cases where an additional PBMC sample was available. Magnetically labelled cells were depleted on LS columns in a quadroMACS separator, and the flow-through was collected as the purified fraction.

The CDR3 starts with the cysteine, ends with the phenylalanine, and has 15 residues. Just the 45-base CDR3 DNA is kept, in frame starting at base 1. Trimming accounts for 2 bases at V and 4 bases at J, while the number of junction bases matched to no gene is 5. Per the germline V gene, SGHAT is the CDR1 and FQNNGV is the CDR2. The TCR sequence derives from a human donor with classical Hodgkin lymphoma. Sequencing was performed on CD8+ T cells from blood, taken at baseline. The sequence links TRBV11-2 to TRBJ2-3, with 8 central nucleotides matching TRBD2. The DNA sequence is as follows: TGTGCCAGCAGCTTAACTTTCGGGAGGGCAGATACGCAGTATTTT. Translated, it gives CASSLTFGRADTQYF.